Following are 30 T cell receptor beta chains from one sample sequenced in a study of read filtering for tumor transcriptome and immune sequencing. From approximately 430 ng of RNA, a library with molecular barcoded alpha/delta and beta/gamma adaptors was made. TCRdb passed the reads through MiXCR, listing each CDR3 protein once. The sample holds 30,000 to 45,000 distinct CDR3 sequences, around an eighth seen once. The sample was a population of CD138-negative cells sorted from bone marrow. These receptors were collected from a donor at least 40 years old with multiple myeloma.

This clonotype was detected ten times or more. The genes are TRBV15 and TRBJ2-1, with D unresolved. Trimming took 3 bases from V and 3 from J, leaving 0 bases between them. CDR1 and CDR2 (germline): LNHNV, YYDKDF (reference sequence). This CDR3 region has 11 residues. This CDR3 is CATSSYNEQFF. In DNA form, the CDR3 reads TGTGCCACCAGCAGCTACAATGAGCAGTTCTTC.

This clonotype was seen many times. A much bigger clone sits one base away, suggesting this may be a read error. V is TRBV6-5 and J is TRBJ1-2; D is unclear. CDR1 is MNHEY, CDR2 SVGAGI, per germline. The CDR3 covers 14 residues. The V and J ends lost 3 bases and 6 bases respectively, with 14 bases between them. CDR3 amino acids: CASSYAGRNHGYTF. CDR3 bases: TGTGCCAGCAGTTATGCCGGTAGAAACCATGGCTACACCTTC.

This clonotype was counted many times. The rearrangement joins TRBV6-5 to TRBJ2-3; 8 bases are a match to TRBD2. The CDR3 totals 15 residues. Germline V gene data show CDR1 as MNHEY and CDR2 as SVGAGI. The V gene end was trimmed by 5 bases and the J gene end by 1 base; junction bases not matched to a gene: 5. The CDR3 DNA reads as TGTGCCAGCAGTGATCGGCGGGGGGGCACAGATACGCAGTATTTT. Translated, it gives CASSDRRGGTDTQYF.

This clonotype was seen repeatedly, ten times or more. The J gene is TRBJ2-2, the V gene TRBV5-1; 7 nucleotides agree with TRBD1. Germline assignment: CDR1 SGHRS and CDR2 YFSETQ. The junction had 9 bases not matched to a gene; V was cut back by 3 bases and J by 4 bases. This CDR3 is 16 amino acids long. The CDR3, as DNA: TGCGCCAGCAGCTACGGTGGACCAGGGGGCACCGGGGAGCTGTTTTTT. As protein: CASSYGGPGGTGELFF.

The chain is built from TRBV5-5 and TRBJ2-5; 7 bases agree with TRBD1. This CDR3 spans 14 amino acids. The germline CDR1 and CDR2 sequences are SGHKS and YYEKEE (reference sequence). V trimming: 7 bases; J trimming: 5 bases; junction bases outside the gene matches: 11. In DNA form, the CDR3 reads TGTGCCAGCTATCGAACAGGGGTAGGGGAGACCCAGTACTTC. Its protein product is CASYRTGVGETQYF. Variable domain in full (rest from reference TRBV5-5 and TRBJ2-5): DAGVTQSPTHLIKTRGQQVTLRCSPISGHKSVSWYQQVLGQGPQFIFQYYEKEERGRGNFPDRFSARQFPNYSSELNVNALLLGDSALYLCASYRTGVGETQYFGPGTRLLVL.

This clonotype was observed at least ten times. The chain links TRBV3-1 to TRBJ2-3, with 11 bases matching TRBD2. CDR1 is LGHDT, CDR2 YNNKEL, per germline (reference sequence). Trimming cost V 1 base and J 2 bases; bases outside gene matches: 2. The CDR3 loop spans 16 amino acids. The CDR3 sequence: CASSQGLAGYTDTQYF. Written as DNA, the CDR3 is TGTGCCAGCAGCCAAGGACTAGCGGGGTACACAGATACGCAGTATTTT.

This clonotype was seen ten or more times. The J gene is TRBJ2-3, the V gene TRBV7-6; 14 bases fit TRBD2. The length of the CDR3 is 15 residues. V was clipped by 6 bases and J by 4 bases; unmatched bases: 3. Germline V lookup: CDR1 SGHVS, CDR2 FNYEAQ. The CDR3 is CASRGTSGGSDTQYF. The CDR3, as DNA: TGTGCCAGCAGGGGGACTAGCGGGGGATCAGATACGCAGTATTTT.

This clonotype was observed at least ten times. CDR3 DNA sequence: TGCAGCGTCGCGGGATGGACAGGGGAAGATACGCAGTATTTT. It encodes CSVAGWTGEDTQYF. The chain carries TRBV29-1 and TRBJ2-3; TRBD1 agrees at 9 bases. Germline trimming cut 6 bases from V and 5 bases from J; bases unmatched to any gene: 9. CDR3 length: 14 amino acids. Per the germline V gene, CDR1 is SQVTM and CDR2 is ANQGSEA.

The chain recombines TRBV7-9 with TRBJ2-5; 9 nucleotides match TRBD1. Germline V CDR1 and CDR2: SEHNR, FQNEAQ (reference sequence). The CDR3 loop spans 15 amino acids. J lost 1 base, V lost 2 bases, and 2 bases had no gene match. The CDR3 nucleotides read TGTGCCAGCAGCTTAAAGGACAGGGGCCAAGAGACCCAGTACTTC. It specifies CASSLKDRGQETQYF. The full variable domain, rest sourced from reference TRBV7-9 and TRBJ2-5, is DTGVSQNPRHKITKRGQNVTFRCDPISEHNRLYWYRQTLGQGPEFLTYFQNEAQLEKSRLLSDRFSAERPKGSFSTLEIQRTEQGDSAMYLCASSLKDRGQETQYFGPGTRLLVL.

This clonotype was found many times. This chain connects TRBV6-6 to TRBJ2-7; possibly TRBD2 for D (5 bases). Germline loops: CDR1 MNHNY, CDR2 SVGAGI (reference sequence). V was clipped by 5 bases and J by 7 bases, with 12 bases between them. This CDR3 is built from 12 residues. The CDR3: CASSRQPGEQYF. For the CDR3, the DNA is TGTGCCAGCAGTCGACAACCGGGAGAGCAGTACTTC.

This clonotype has at least ten counts. The chain uses TRBV15 and TRBJ2-7; 8 nucleotides align to TRBD1. The CDR3 extends over 17 amino acids. Trimming at V came to 4 bases and at J to 4 bases, leaving 15 bases not matched to a gene. Germline values: CDR1 LNHNV, CDR2 YYDKDF (reference sequence). CDR3 sequence (DNA): TGTGCCACCAGCACCCCTGCGAGGACAGGGAATAGTTACGAGCAGTACTTC. It translates to CATSTPARTGNSYEQYF.

This clonotype showed up many times. The chain has TRBV7-2 and TRBJ2-5; D perhaps matches TRBD2 (5 bases). The CDR3 is made up of 15 amino acids. Trimming cost V 5 bases and J 4 bases, with 17 bases left between them. Germline assignment: CDR1 SGHTA and CDR2 FQGNSA. The CDR3 is CASSPQQGGGETQYF. CDR3 nucleotides: TGTGCCAGCAGCCCCCAACAAGGAGGAGGAGAGACCCAGTACTTC.

This clonotype appeared a few times. The chain combines TRBV13 with TRBJ2-4, with 7 positions matching TRBD1. With V trimmed by 0 bases and J by 6 bases, 2 bases remained unmatched. The CDR3 covers 14 residues. Germline V gives CDR1 PRHDT, CDR2 FYEKMQ (reference sequence). CDR3 sequence: CASSLGGGGNIQYF. DNA of the CDR3: TGTGCCAGCAGCTTAGGAGGGGGCGGAAACATTCAGTACTTC. Complete variable domain (other parts from reference TRBV13 and TRBJ2-4): AAGVIQSPRHLIKEKRETATLKCYPIPRHDTVYWYQQGPGQDPQFLISFYEKMQSDKGSIPDRFSAQQFSDYHSELNMSSLELGDSALYFCASSLGGGGNIQYFGAGTRLSVL.

In its sample, this clonotype was seen many times. The rearrangement links TRBV7-9 to TRBJ2-1; the match to TRBD2 covers 16 bases. V lost 5 bases and J lost 3; bases outside the gene matches: 13. The germline V gene has CDR1 SEHNR and CDR2 FQNEAQ (reference sequence). The CDR3 extends over 20 amino acids. The CDR3 sequence is CASSLPRGLAGGRVYNEQFF. The CDR3 region has the DNA TGTGCCAGCAGCCTCCCCCGGGGACTAGCGGGGGGGCGGGTCTACAATGAGCAGTTCTTC.

This clonotype was observed many times. V is TRBV5-4 and J is TRBJ2-5, with TRBD2 identical over 7 bases. V was clipped by 9 bases and J by 5 bases; unmatched bases: 19. CDR3 size: 16 residues. The germline CDR1 and CDR2 sequences are SGHNT and YYREEE (reference sequence). The CDR3 DNA reads as TGTGCCACCCAACCCAGGCCAGGGAGGGGTTCGGAGACCCAGTACTTC. This encodes CATQPRPGRGSETQYF.

This clonotype showed up many times. The V call is TRBV5-1, the J call TRBJ2-7; 7 nucleotides agree with TRBD2. The CDR3 covers 15 residues. The V and J ends lost 5 bases and 2 bases, in that order; junction bases with no gene match: 10. Germline V lookup: CDR1 SGHRS, CDR2 YFSETQ. The CDR3 reads CASSFQRDGAYEQYF. CDR3 in DNA: TGCGCCAGCAGTTTCCAGCGGGACGGAGCCTACGAGCAGTACTTC.

This clonotype was seen at least ten times. It may be a read error: a sequence one base away is much more abundant. The chain's CDR3 is CAGSSKARAASYEQYF. The CDR3 bases are TGTGCCGGCAGCTCCAAAGCAAGGGCAGCCTCCTACGAGCAGTACTTC. The rearrangement joins TRBV11-2 to TRBJ2-7; D remains unclear. Germline V CDR1 and CDR2: SGHAT, FQNNGV. The length of the CDR3 is 16 residues.

This clonotype was found many times. The J gene is TRBJ2-1, the V gene TRBV10-3; D is undetermined. Per germline, CDR1 ENHRY and CDR2 SYGVKD. With 2 bases removed from V and 5 bases from J, the gap between germline ends came to 1 base. This CDR3 has 11 amino acids. This chain's CDR3 is CAISEDNEQFF. CDR3 nucleotide sequence: TGTGCCATCAGTGAGGACAATGAGCAGTTCTTC.

This clonotype occurred a few times. A single base separates this from a much larger clone, so it may be a read error. This chain links TRBV24-1 with TRBJ2-1, with 7 nucleotides matching TRBD2. The CDR3 is made up of 15 amino acids. Germline lookup yields CDR1 KGHDR and CDR2 SFDVKD. The CDR3 protein is CATSEMRGSYNEQCF. The DNA of the CDR3 is TGTGCCACCAGTGAAATGCGGGGGAGCTACAATGAGCAGTGCTTC.

Ten or more counts support this clonotype. The gene calls are TRBV2 and TRBJ2-6, with D possibly TRBD2 on 5 matching bases. CDR3 length: 15 amino acids. Germline V lookup: CDR1 SNHLY, CDR2 FYNNEI. The V end lost 10 bases, the J end lost 4 bases, and 17 bases lay between the germline ends. Written as DNA, the CDR3 is TGTGCCACACGGGAAGGTACTCTGGGGGCCAACGTCCTGACTTTC. Amino acid sequence: CATREGTLGANVLTF.

The rearrangement joins TRBV6-5 to TRBJ1-1; D not certain. The CDR3 totals 13 residues. The germline gives CDR1 MNHEY, CDR2 SVGAGI. V shed 5 bases and J shed 8 bases, with 15 bases lying between them. The CDR3 nucleotides are TGTGCCAGCAGTATGTCTTCCTTGATGGAAGCTTTCTTT. It translates to CASSMSSLMEAFF.

There are a few counts of this clonotype. A far larger clone is off by one base, so a read error is likely. The chain uses TRBV5-6 and TRBJ2-1; 7 bases are shared with TRBD2. CDR3 length equals 14 residues. Trimming cost V 5 bases and J 5 bases; bases outside gene matches: 7. Germline V gene sequence: CDR1 SGHDT, CDR2 YYEEEE. The CDR3 loop reads CASSRAGYHNEQFF. The CDR3, as DNA: TGTGCCAGCAGTCGAGCGGGATACCACAATGAGCAGTTCTTC.

Ten or more counts support this clonotype. The chain links TRBV28 to TRBJ2-1; D might be TRBD1 (6 bases). Trimming stripped 5 bases from V and 4 bases from J, with 12 bases between. The V gene's germline CDR1 is MDHEN and CDR2 SYDVKM. CDR3 size: 14 residues. The CDR3 coding sequence is TGTGCCAGCAGTACGGACAGCATTTACAATGAGCAGTTCTTC. This translates into CASSTDSIYNEQFF.

This clonotype was detected only a few times. The genes are TRBV9 and TRBJ2-1; possibly TRBD2 for D (5 bases). CDR3 length: 16 residues. The V gene's germline CDR1 is SGDLS and CDR2 YYNGEE. V was clipped by 7 bases and J by 9 bases, with 26 bases between them. The CDR3 loop is CASGEETKLTGAEQFF. CDR3 coding DNA: TGTGCCAGCGGCGAGGAGACTAAATTAACCGGCGCTGAGCAGTTCTTC.

V gene TRBV7-9 combines with J gene TRBJ2-1, with D perhaps matching TRBD2 (6 bases). The CDR3 is 16 residues long. The germline V gene has CDR1 SEHNR and CDR2 FQNEAQ (reference sequence). V was pared by 5 bases and J by 5 bases, with 19 bases between. The CDR3 nucleotides are TGTGCCAGCAGCCAAACCGGGACTGGCGATAACAATGAGCAGTTCTTC. This encodes CASSQTGTGDNNEQFF.

There are many counts of this clonotype. The chain couples TRBV4-1 to TRBJ2-1; D possibly uses TRBD1 or TRBD2 (5 bases each). This CDR3 is built from 13 residues. Per the germline V gene, CDR1 is MGHRA and CDR2 is YSYEKL. V was trimmed by 4 bases and J by 8 bases, leaving 12 bases between them. The CDR3 DNA is TGCGCCAGCAGCCTGGGACGGTGGGATGAGCAGTTCTTC. It is translated as CASSLGRWDEQFF.

Many counts were recorded for this clonotype. This chain links TRBV28 with TRBJ2-7, with D unresolved. Germline V CDR1 and CDR2: MDHEN, SYDVKM. V dropped 5 bases and J dropped 1 base, with 9 bases sitting between them. This CDR3 has 13 residues. CDR3 protein: CASSPGASYEQYF. The CDR3 DNA follows: TGTGCCAGCAGTCCAGGAGCGTCCTACGAGCAGTACTTC.

This clonotype was seen ten or more times. The chain links TRBV4-2 to TRBJ1-1; a possible D gene is TRBD1 (5 bases). Per germline, CDR1 LGHNA and CDR2 YNFKEQ. V lost 0 bases and J lost 4, with 12 bases in between. The CDR3 covers 15 residues. CDR3 DNA: TGTGCCAGCAGCCAAGACTGGGCGGGGGGCACTGAAGCTTTCTTT. This gives the protein CASSQDWAGGTEAFF.

This clonotype was picked up many times. The chain joins TRBV28 to TRBJ1-1; D is uncertain. Deletions cut 1 base from V and 5 bases from J, with 11 bases between. The CDR3 extends over 14 amino acids. Germline V CDR1 and CDR2: MDHEN, SYDVKM. DNA of the CDR3: TGTGCCAGCAGTTTATCGCTCTTGAGAACTGAAGCTTTCTTT. It yields the protein CASSLSLLRTEAFF.

The rearrangement links TRBV5-1 to TRBJ2-5; D possibly corresponds to TRBD1 (7 bases). Germline CDR1 reads SGHRS; CDR2 reads YFSETQ. Trimming cost V 4 bases and J 2 bases, with 12 bases left between them. This CDR3 has 14 amino acids. The CDR3 is CASSSRGDQETQYF. The CDR3 coding sequence is TGCGCCAGCAGCAGCAGGGGGGATCAAGAGACCCAGTACTTC.